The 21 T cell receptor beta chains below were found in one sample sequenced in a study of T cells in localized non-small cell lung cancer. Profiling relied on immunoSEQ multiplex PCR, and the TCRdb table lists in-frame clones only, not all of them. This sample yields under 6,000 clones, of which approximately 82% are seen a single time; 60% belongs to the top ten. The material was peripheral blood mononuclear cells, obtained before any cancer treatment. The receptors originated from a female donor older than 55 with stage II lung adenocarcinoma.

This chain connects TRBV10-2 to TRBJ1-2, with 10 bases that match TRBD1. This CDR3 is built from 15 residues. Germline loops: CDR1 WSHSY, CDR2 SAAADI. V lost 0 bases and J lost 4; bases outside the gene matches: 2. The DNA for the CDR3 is TGCGCCAGCAGTGAGTCGAGGACAGGGGGCTATGGCTACACCTTC. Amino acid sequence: CASSESRTGGYGYTF.

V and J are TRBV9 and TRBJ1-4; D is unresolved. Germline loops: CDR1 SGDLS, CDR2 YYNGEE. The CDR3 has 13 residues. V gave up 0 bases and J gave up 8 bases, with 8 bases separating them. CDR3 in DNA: TGTGCCAGCAGCGTAGGGGCACCCGAAAAACTGTTTTTT. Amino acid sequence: CASSVGAPEKLFF.

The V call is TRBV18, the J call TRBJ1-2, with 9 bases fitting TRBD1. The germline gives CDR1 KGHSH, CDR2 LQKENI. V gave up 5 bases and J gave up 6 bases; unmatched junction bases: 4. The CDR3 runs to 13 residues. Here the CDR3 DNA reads TGTGCCAGCTCAACACAGGGGGCCCATGGCTACACCTTC. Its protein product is CASSTQGAHGYTF.

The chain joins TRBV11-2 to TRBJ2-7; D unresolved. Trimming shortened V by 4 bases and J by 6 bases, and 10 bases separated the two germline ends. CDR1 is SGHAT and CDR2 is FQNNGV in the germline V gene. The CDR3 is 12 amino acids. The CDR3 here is CASSSPTPEQYF. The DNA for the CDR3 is TGTGCCAGCAGCTCCCCCACCCCCGAGCAGTACTTC.

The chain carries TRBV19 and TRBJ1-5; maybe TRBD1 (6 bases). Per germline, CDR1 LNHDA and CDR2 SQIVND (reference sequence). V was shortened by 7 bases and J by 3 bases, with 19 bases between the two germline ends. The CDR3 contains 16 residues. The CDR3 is CASTLGTPVNNQPQHF. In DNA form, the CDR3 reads TGTGCCAGTACACTAGGGACACCGGTCAACAATCAGCCCCAGCATTTT.

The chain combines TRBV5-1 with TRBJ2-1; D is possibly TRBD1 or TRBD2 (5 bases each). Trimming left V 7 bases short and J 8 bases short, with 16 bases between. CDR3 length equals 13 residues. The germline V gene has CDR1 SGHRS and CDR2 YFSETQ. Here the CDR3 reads CASYPTGGDEQFF. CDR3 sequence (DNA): TGCGCCAGCTACCCCACTGGGGGAGATGAGCAGTTCTTC.

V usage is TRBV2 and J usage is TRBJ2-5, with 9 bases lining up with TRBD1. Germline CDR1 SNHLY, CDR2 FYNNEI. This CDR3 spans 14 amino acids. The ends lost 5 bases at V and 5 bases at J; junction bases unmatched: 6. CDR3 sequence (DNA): TGTGCCAGCAGTTCACAGGGGGCGGAGGAGACCCAGTACTTC. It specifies CASSSQGAEETQYF.

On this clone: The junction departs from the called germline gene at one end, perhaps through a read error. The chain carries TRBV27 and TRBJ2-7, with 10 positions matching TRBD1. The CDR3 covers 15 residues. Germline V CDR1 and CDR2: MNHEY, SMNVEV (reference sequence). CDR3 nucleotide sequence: TGTGCCAGCAGTTTGGGGACAGGGGCCTCCCACGAGCAGTACTTC. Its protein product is CASSLGTGASHEQYF.

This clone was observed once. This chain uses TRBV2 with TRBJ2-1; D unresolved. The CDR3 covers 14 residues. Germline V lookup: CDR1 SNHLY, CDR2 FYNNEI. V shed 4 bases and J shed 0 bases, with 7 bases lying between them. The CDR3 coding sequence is TGTGCCAGCAGTGTAATGAGCTCCTACAATGAGCAGTTCTTC. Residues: CASSVMSSYNEQFF. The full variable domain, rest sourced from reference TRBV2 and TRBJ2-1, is EPEVTQTPSHQVTQMGQEVILRCVPISNHLYFYWYRQILGQKVEFLVSFYNNEISEKSEIFDDQFSVERPDGSNFTLKIRSTKLEDSAMYFCASSVMSSYNEQFFGPGTRLTVL.

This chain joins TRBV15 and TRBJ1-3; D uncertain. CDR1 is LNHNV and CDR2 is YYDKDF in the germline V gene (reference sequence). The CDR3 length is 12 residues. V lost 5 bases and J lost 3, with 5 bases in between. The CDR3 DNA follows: TGTGCCACCAGCGGCCTTGGAAACACCATATATTTT. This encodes CATSGLGNTIYF.

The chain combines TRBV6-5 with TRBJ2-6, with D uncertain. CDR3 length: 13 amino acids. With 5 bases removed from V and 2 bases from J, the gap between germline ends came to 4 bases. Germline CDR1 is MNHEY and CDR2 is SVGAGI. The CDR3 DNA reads TGTGCCAGCAGTACCGCTGGGGCCAACGTCCTGACTTTC. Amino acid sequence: CASSTAGANVLTF.

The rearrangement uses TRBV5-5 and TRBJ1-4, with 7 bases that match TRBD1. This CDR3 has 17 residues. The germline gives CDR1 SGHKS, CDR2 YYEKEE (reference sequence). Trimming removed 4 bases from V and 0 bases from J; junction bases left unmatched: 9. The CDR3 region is CASSRQGSLATNEKLFF. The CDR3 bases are TGTGCCAGCAGCCGACAGGGCTCCTTAGCAACTAATGAAAAACTGTTTTTT. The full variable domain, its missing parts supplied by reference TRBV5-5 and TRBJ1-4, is DAGVTQSPTHLIKTRGQQVTLRCSPISGHKSVSWYQQVLGQGPQFIFQYYEKEERGRGNFPDRFSARQFPNYSSELNVNALLLGDSALYLCASSRQGSLATNEKLFFGSGTQLSVL.

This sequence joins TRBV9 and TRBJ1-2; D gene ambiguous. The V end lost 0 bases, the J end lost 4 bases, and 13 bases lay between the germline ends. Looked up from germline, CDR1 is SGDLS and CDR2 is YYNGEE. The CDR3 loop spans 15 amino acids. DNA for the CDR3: TGTGCCAGCAGCGTAGAATCTCGGCAGACCTATGGCTACACCTTC. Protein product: CASSVESRQTYGYTF.

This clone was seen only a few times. This chain's CDR3 is CASSQGQGQTNYGYTF. CDR3 coding DNA: TGTGCCAGCAGCCAAGGGCAGGGACAAACTAACTATGGCTACACCTTC. The V gene is TRBV14, the J gene TRBJ1-2; possible D gene TRBD1, 6 bases. V was pared by 1 base and J by 0 bases, with 12 bases between. The CDR3 loop spans 16 amino acids. Germline V gene lookup returns CDR1 SGHDN and CDR2 FVKESK.

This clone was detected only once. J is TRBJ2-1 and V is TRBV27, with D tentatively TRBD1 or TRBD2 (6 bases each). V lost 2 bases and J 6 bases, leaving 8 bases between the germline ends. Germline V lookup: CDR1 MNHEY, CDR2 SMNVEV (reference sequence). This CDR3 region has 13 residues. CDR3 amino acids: CASSLPGANEQFF. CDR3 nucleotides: TGTGCCAGCAGTTTACCGGGGGCCAATGAGCAGTTCTTC.

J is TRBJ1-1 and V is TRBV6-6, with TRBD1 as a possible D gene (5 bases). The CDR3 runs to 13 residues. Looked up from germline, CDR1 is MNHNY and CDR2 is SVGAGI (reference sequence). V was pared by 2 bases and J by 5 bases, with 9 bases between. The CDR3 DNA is TGTGCCAGCAGTTACGGTTGGGGGACTGAAGCTTTCTTT. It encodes CASSYGWGTEAFF.

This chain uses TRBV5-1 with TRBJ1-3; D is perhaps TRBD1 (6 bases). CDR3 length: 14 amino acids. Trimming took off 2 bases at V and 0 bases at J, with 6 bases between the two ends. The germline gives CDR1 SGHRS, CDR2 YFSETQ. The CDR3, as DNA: TGCGCCAGCAGCTTAGGGGGCTCTGGAAACACCATATATTTT. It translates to CASSLGGSGNTIYF.

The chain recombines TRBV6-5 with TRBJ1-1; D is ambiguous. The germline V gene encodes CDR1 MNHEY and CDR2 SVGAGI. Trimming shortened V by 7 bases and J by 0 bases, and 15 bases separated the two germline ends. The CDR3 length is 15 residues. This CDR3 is CASMGRKSMNTEAFF. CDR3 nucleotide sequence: TGTGCCAGCATGGGAAGGAAAAGTATGAACACTGAAGCTTTCTTT.

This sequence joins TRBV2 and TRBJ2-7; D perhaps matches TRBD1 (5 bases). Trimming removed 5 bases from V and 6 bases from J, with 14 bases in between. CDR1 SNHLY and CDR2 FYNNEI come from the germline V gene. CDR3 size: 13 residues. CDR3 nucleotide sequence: TGTGCCAGCAGTCCCACAGGTGCCTTCGAGCAGTACTTC. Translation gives CASSPTGAFEQYF.

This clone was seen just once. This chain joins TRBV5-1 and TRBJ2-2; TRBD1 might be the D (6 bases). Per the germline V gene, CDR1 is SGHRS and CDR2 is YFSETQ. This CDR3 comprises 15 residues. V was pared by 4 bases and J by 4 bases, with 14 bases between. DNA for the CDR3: TGCGCCAGCAGCCCGATACAGGGTCCCACCGGGGAGCTGTTTTTT. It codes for CASSPIQGPTGELFF.

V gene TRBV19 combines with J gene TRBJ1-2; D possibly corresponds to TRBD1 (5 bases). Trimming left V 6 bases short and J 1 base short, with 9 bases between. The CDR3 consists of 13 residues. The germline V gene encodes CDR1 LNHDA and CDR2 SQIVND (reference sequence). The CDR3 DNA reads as TGTGCCAGTAGCCCCGACAGTAACTATGGCTACACCTTC. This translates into CASSPDSNYGYTF.